Only a few counts were recorded for the clone carrying this TCR beta chain. Time point of the sample: pre-sensitization, week 0. Treatment reported: therapeutic diphenylcyclopropenone sensitization with weekly scalp DPC. Library preparation tagged each individual cDNA molecule with a unique molecular identifier. Authors' data handling: Across samples, TCR counts had a median of roughly 96,000 and ranged from 23,224 to 690,600. TCRdb used MiXCR to reprocess the RACE reads, holding one entry per CDR3 protein. The V and J calls come from TCRdb's annotation, not from the publication. Of 95,000 to 150,000 distinct CDR3 sequences listed, roughly 13% are singletons. The sample comes from a study of human T cells and chemical hapten exposure. The CDR3 runs 14 residues. Trimming shortened V by 5 bases and J by 0 bases, and 10 bases separated the two germline ends. CDR1 ENHRY and CDR2 SYGVKD come from the germline V gene.

The TCR originated in a woman under 30 with alopecia areata. Some clones in this sample may be carry-over from other donors' samples. This specimen was whole blood, taken in connection with sensitization to the hapten diphenylcyclopropenone (DPC). This rearrangement joins TRBV10-3 to TRBJ1-1; D might be TRBD1 (5 bases). The CDR3 DNA reads as TGTGCCATCAGTACCGGGACGTTGAACACTGAAGCTTTCTTT. It codes for CAISTGTLNTEAFF.